This T cell receptor (beta chain) was profiled in a study of shared clonotypes between healthy human individuals. Naivety among CD8 cells was defined by CD45RO negativity and positive CCR7 selection, thereby excluding terminally differentiated effector memory CD45RA+ cells. Assay: immunoSEQ multiplex PCR; the TCRdb copy retains only in-frame clones and omits some. The sample contains over 2,000,000 clones, just over 90% of which appear only once. Sequenced material: naive CD8+ T cells from PBMCs. The origin of this receptor is a man aged 18 to 35 in good health. Some clones in this sample may be carry-over from other donors' samples.

The CDR3 loop is CASSFGDYSNQPQHF. DNA of the CDR3: TGTGCCAGCAGCTTTGGGGACTATAGCAATCAGCCCCAGCATTTT. The rearrangement links TRBV7-9 to TRBJ1-5; D is perhaps TRBD1 (5 bases). V was pared by 3 bases and J by 0 bases, with 9 bases between. Germline CDR1 and CDR2: SEHNR and FQNEAQ (reference sequence). The CDR3 sequence is 15 residues long.